These 21 T cell receptor beta chains came from one sample sequenced in a study of persistence of HIV-infected CD4 T cells. This nonspecific control used anti-CD3/anti-CD28 bead stimulation of CD4+ T cells. Sorting of responding CD4+ T cells relied on upregulated CD40 ligand together with CD69. No antigen has been assigned to these receptors. The libraries were made with immunoSEQ version 4 in survey mode. Generated by immunoSEQ multiplex PCR, the TCRdb table keeps only in-frame clones and is missing some. The profile covers fewer than 50,000 clones, with about nine tenths appearing a single time and less than 2% taken by the ten largest. Sequencing was performed on CD4+ T cells sorted from PBMCs after approximately 20-hour stimulation, taken from a patient who received antiretroviral therapy. Receptors were obtained from an adult man with HIV who was CMV-seropositive.

The gene calls are TRBV6-1 and TRBJ1-5; possible D gene TRBD1, 6 bases. CDR1 MNHNS and CDR2 SASEGT come from the germline V gene. This CDR3 contains 14 residues. Trimming pared 3 bases from V and 0 bases from J, leaving 6 bases between. The chain's CDR3 is CASSDRGSNQPQHF. The CDR3 nucleotides are TGTGCCAGCAGTGACAGGGGTAGCAATCAGCCCCAGCATTTT.

V usage is TRBV5-6 and J usage is TRBJ2-7, with a tentative D call TRBD1 (5 bases). CDR1 and CDR2 from the germline V gene are SGHDT and YYEEEE. Trimming removed 0 bases from V and 6 bases from J, with 10 bases in between. CDR3 size: 13 residues. The CDR3 DNA sequence: TGTGCCAGCAGCTTGGAGCAGGGTGGCGAGCAGTACTTC. This codes for CASSLEQGGEQYF.

The genes are TRBV6-5 and TRBJ2-7; D uncertain. In germline, CDR1 is MNHEY, CDR2 SVGAGI. The ends were cut back, 7 bases at V and 2 bases at J, with 15 bases in the middle. The CDR3 length is 14 residues. This CDR3 reads CASINPGATYEQYF. CDR3 in DNA: TGTGCCAGCATCAACCCCGGAGCAACCTACGAGCAGTACTTC.

The genes are TRBV5-1 and TRBJ1-4; the D is unclear. CDR1 is SGHRS and CDR2 is YFSETQ in the germline V gene. V lost 0 bases, J lost 7 bases, and 10 bases lay in between. This CDR3 contains 14 residues. CDR3 sequence: CASSLDGWGEKLFF. As DNA, the CDR3 is TGCGCCAGCAGCTTGGACGGGTGGGGTGAAAAACTGTTTTTT.

The chain links TRBV21-1 to TRBJ2-4; TRBD2, as called in the table, went unchecked against the DNA. TRBV21-1 represents a pseudogene. This CDR3 comprises 14 residues. CDR3 residues: CASSKVSLENIQYF. CDR3 bases: TGTGCCAGCAGCAAAGTATCTCTTGAAAACATTCAGTACTTC.

The rearrangement joins TRBV19 to TRBJ1-1, with D hard to call. The CDR3 sequence is 12 residues long. The germline gives CDR1 LNHDA, CDR2 SQIVND (reference sequence). Trimming shortened V by 6 bases and J by 6 bases, and 11 bases separated the two germline ends. This CDR3 reads CASRGPMAEAFF. The CDR3 nucleotides read TGTGCCAGTAGAGGCCCGATGGCTGAAGCTTTCTTT.

V and J are TRBV6-5 and TRBJ2-3, with D possibly matching TRBD2 (6 bases). V lost 4 bases, J lost 6 bases, and 20 bases lay in between. CDR3 size: 16 residues. CDR1 and CDR2 (germline): MNHEY, SVGAGI. The CDR3 region is CASSSTPGLRADTQYF. The CDR3 DNA reads TGTGCCAGCAGTTCAACACCGGGACTCCGAGCGGATACGCAGTATTTT.

The chain is built from TRBV19 and TRBJ2-3; TRBD2 is a possible D gene (6 bases). CDR3 size: 14 residues. Germline V gives CDR1 LNHDA, CDR2 SQIVND (reference sequence). V was cut by 6 bases and J by 5 bases, with 15 bases left in between. The CDR3 region is CASREGGLGDTQYF. Written as DNA, the CDR3 is TGTGCCAGTAGGGAAGGAGGGTTGGGAGATACGCAGTATTTT. Looking up the rest from reference TRBV19 and TRBJ2-3 gives the full variable domain: DGGITQSPKYLFRKEGQNVTLSCEQNLNHDAMYWYRQDPGQGLRLIYYSQIVNDFQKGDIAEGYSVSREKKESFPLTVTSAQKNPTAFYLCASREGGLGDTQYFGPGTRLTVL.

The chain is built from TRBV7-8 and TRBJ2-3; TRBD2 matches 10 bases. The CDR3 runs 15 residues. J was trimmed by 2 bases and V by 5 bases; bases with no gene match: 4. Germline loops: CDR1 SGHVS, CDR2 FQNEAQ. CDR3 residues: CASSTLAGVTDTQYF. The CDR3 coding sequence is TGTGCCAGCAGCACGCTAGCGGGGGTCACAGATACGCAGTATTTT.

The genes are TRBV30 and TRBJ1-1, with TRBD1 as a possible D gene (5 bases). Trimming pared 2 bases from V and 0 bases from J, leaving 7 bases between. The CDR3 sequence is 13 residues long. In germline, CDR1 is GTSNPN, CDR2 SVGIG (reference sequence). The CDR3 reads CAWSTGLNTEAFF. The CDR3 nucleotides read TGTGCCTGGAGTACAGGATTGAACACTGAAGCTTTCTTT.

J is TRBJ1-5 and V is TRBV6-5, with 8 bases matching TRBD1. This CDR3 region has 15 residues. CDR1 is MNHEY, CDR2 SVGAGI, per germline. The junction had 7 bases not matched to a gene; V was cut back by 2 bases and J by 7 bases. The CDR3 DNA is TGTGCCAGCAGTTACGTCCAGGGGGCTGGGCAGCCCCAGCATTTT. Translation: CASSYVQGAGQPQHF.

The chain joins TRBV19 to TRBJ2-7, with D unclear. Germline V gives CDR1 LNHDA, CDR2 SQIVND (reference sequence). The CDR3 runs to 11 residues. Trimming pared 1 base from V and 9 bases from J, leaving 7 bases between. CDR3 coding DNA: TGTGCCAGTAGTATAGGAGGTCGGCAGTACTTC. As protein: CASSIGGRQYF.

J is TRBJ1-5 and V is TRBV5-1; TRBD1 matches 7 bases. Losses at the gene ends were 0 bases for V and 3 bases for J; bases not matched to a gene: 6. The CDR3 sequence is 16 residues long. The germline V gene has CDR1 SGHRS and CDR2 YFSETQ. The CDR3 spells CASSLASGQINQPQHF. The CDR3 nucleotides read TGCGCCAGCAGCTTGGCCTCGGGACAGATCAATCAGCCCCAGCATTTT.

This rearrangement joins TRBV5-1 to TRBJ1-1; D is perhaps TRBD1 (5 bases). CDR3 length: 15 residues. V shed 4 bases and J shed 5 bases, with 18 bases lying between them. CDR1 SGHRS and CDR2 YFSETQ come from the germline V gene. In nucleotides, the CDR3 is TGCGCCAGCAGCCGTCCGCCCGGGGGAGGGACTGAAGCTTTCTTT. It specifies CASSRPPGGGTEAFF.

The chain links TRBV5-1 to TRBJ1-1; no clear D. The germline V gene has CDR1 SGHRS and CDR2 YFSETQ. The V and J ends lost 0 bases and 5 bases respectively, with 14 bases between them. This CDR3 comprises 15 residues. The CDR3 loop reads CASSLAESIGTEAFF. The CDR3 DNA reads as TGCGCCAGCAGCTTGGCGGAGTCTATAGGAACTGAAGCTTTCTTT.

The rearrangement uses TRBV28 and TRBJ2-2; possibly TRBD1 for D (5 bases). Trimming stripped 10 bases from V and 6 bases from J, with 15 bases between. The CDR3 is made up of 13 amino acids. Germline CDR1 is MDHEN and CDR2 is SYDVKM. The CDR3 coding sequence is TGTGCCAACTCCGACAGCGTGGCCGGGGAGCTGTTTTTT. The encoded protein is CANSDSVAGELFF.

V is TRBV5-4 and J is TRBJ2-1; 10 bases match TRBD2. The germline gives CDR1 SGHNT, CDR2 YYREEE (reference sequence). CDR3 size: 16 residues. With 5 bases clipped from V and 6 bases from J, the junction kept 11 bases outside the gene matches. The CDR3 is CASRRSAAGGGNEQFF. The DNA for the CDR3 is TGTGCCAGCAGACGCTCGGCAGCGGGGGGGGGCAATGAGCAGTTCTTC. The variable domain in full, with the rest retrieved from reference TRBV5-4 and TRBJ2-1, is ETGVTQSPTHLIKTRGQQVTLRCSSQSGHNTVSWYQQALGQGPQFIFQYYREEENGRGNFPPRFSGLQFPNYSSELNVNALELDDSALYLCASRRSAAGGGNEQFFGPGTRLTVL.

V and J are TRBV9 and TRBJ2-1; D tentatively fits TRBD1 or TRBD2 (6 bases each). This CDR3 is built from 17 residues. Trimming left V 3 bases short and J 0 bases short, with 16 bases between. Looked up from germline, CDR1 is SGDLS and CDR2 is YYNGEE. The CDR3 protein is CASSAKGGSPSYNEQFF. CDR3 in DNA: TGTGCCAGCAGCGCAAAAGGGGGGAGCCCCTCCTACAATGAGCAGTTCTTC.

This clone was observed a single time. The chain carries TRBV28 and TRBJ1-5; no definite D call. Germline V gives CDR1 MDHEN, CDR2 SYDVKM. The ends were cut back, 7 bases at V and 6 bases at J, with 19 bases in the middle. The CDR3 consists of 15 residues. In nucleotides, the CDR3 is TGTGCCAGCACTCCACCGGGAGGGTGGGGTCAGCCCCAGCATTTT. This codes for CASTPPGGWGQPQHF.

The rearrangement links TRBV28 to TRBJ1-1; unclear D gene. CDR3 size: 11 residues. Germline CDR1 MDHEN, CDR2 SYDVKM. V was trimmed by 10 bases and J by 1 base, leaving 7 bases between them. CDR3: CATVTNTEAFF. CDR3 coding DNA: TGTGCCACCGTTACGAACACTGAAGCTTTCTTT.

The chain uses TRBV5-1 and TRBJ2-2; 8 bases agree with TRBD1. Germline assignment: CDR1 SGHRS and CDR2 YFSETQ. This CDR3 contains 17 residues. J was trimmed by 5 bases and V by 0 bases; bases with no gene match: 9. CDR3 DNA sequence: TGCGCCAGCAGCTTGGGCTTCACAGGGGGTCTTACCGGGGAGCTGTTTTTT. Translation: CASSLGFTGGLTGELFF.